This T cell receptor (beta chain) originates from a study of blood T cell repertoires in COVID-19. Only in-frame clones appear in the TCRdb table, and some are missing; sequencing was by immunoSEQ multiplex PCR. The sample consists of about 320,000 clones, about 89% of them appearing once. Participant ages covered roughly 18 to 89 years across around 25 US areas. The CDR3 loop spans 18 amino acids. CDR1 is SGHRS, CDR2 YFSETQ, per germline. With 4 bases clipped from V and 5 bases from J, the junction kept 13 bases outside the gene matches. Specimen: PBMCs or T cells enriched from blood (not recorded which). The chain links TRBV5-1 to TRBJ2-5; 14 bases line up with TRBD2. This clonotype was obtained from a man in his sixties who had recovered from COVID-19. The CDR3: CASSAMGLAGVGGETQYF. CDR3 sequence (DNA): TGCGCCAGCAGCGCCATGGGACTAGCGGGAGTTGGTGGGGAGACCCAGTACTTC. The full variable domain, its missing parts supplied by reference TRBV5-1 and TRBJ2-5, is KAGVTQTPRYLIKTRGQQVTLSCSPISGHRSVSWYQQTPGQGLQFLFEYFSETQRNKGNFPGRFSGRQFSNSRSEMNVSTLELGDSALYLCASSAMGLAGVGGETQYFGPGTRLLVL.